The 29 T cell receptor beta chains presented below share a single source sample, sequenced in a study of T-cell memory formation after mild COVID-19. TCRdb called the 5' RACE reads again in MiXCR, with one record for every CDR3 protein. The repertoire has around 100,000 distinct CDR3 sequences, over 20% of them found once; the top ten carry approximately 40%. Material for sequencing was PBMCs or a T cell subset sorted from them (not recorded which). The source is a man younger than 35 who had mild COVID-19 (a few samples of this study predate the infection). Cell type and time point are not known.

The gene calls are TRBV4-3 and TRBJ2-2; 8 bases match TRBD1. CDR1 and CDR2 (germline): LGHNA, YSLEER. V lost 0 bases, J lost 4 bases, and 7 bases stayed unmatched. The CDR3 loop spans 17 amino acids. CDR3 DNA: TGCGCCAGCAGCCAAGATCCGCAGGGGGCAGGCACCGGGGAGCTGTTTTTT. Protein: CASSQDPQGAGTGELFF.

The chain combines TRBV6-5 with TRBJ2-3; D is undetermined. Trimming cost V 6 bases and J 4 bases, with 20 bases left between them. The length of the CDR3 is 16 residues. CDR1 MNHEY and CDR2 SVGAGI come from the germline V gene. CDR3 sequence: CASSRSVFSGADTQYF. CDR3 coding DNA: TGTGCCAGCAGCCGATCAGTTTTTAGTGGTGCAGATACGCAGTATTTT.

The CDR3 protein is CSARQDTNNEQFF. Here the CDR3 DNA reads TGCAGTGCGCGTCAGGACACCAACAATGAGCAGTTCTTC. This chain joins TRBV20-1 and TRBJ2-1, with D perhaps TRBD1 (5 bases). The V end lost 6 bases, the J end lost 5 bases, and 14 bases lay between the germline ends. Germline-derived CDR1 and CDR2 are DFQATT and SNEGSKA (reference sequence). This CDR3 has 13 residues.

This clonotype was observed a handful of times. The chain has TRBV5-1 and TRBJ2-2; unclear D gene. V was cut by 1 base and J by 2 bases, with 9 bases left in between. CDR1 is SGHRS, CDR2 YFSETQ, per germline. This CDR3 spans 15 amino acids. The CDR3 DNA reads as TGCGCCAGCAGCTTGCTCTGGGAAAACACCGGGGAGCTGTTTTTT. Protein product: CASSLLWENTGELFF.

This clonotype was counted between two and nine times. The chain carries TRBV7-9 and TRBJ2-1; weak D call: TRBD1 (6 bases). CDR3 length equals 16 residues. In germline, CDR1 is SEHNR, CDR2 FQNEAQ (reference sequence). V lost 2 bases and J lost 2, with 13 bases in between. The CDR3 loop reads CASSLPGVATYNEQFF. As DNA, the CDR3 is TGTGCCAGCAGCTTACCAGGGGTGGCTACCTACAATGAGCAGTTCTTC. Supplemented by reference TRBV7-9 and TRBJ2-1, the full variable domain reads DTGVSQNPRHKITKRGQNVTFRCDPISEHNRLYWYRQTLGQGPEFLTYFQNEAQLEKSRLLSDRFSAERPKGSFSTLEIQRTEQGDSAMYLCASSLPGVATYNEQFFGPGTRLTVL.

This sequence joins TRBV12-3 or TRBV12-4 and TRBJ2-7; the D gene is possibly TRBD2 (5 bases). Trimming cost V 3 bases and J 5 bases, with 20 bases left between them. The length of the CDR3 is 16 residues. CDR3 sequence: CASSLGREVIVDEQYF. CDR3 nucleotides: TGTGCCAGCAGTTTGGGGAGAGAGGTAATAGTAGACGAGCAGTACTTC.

This clonotype was seen a handful of times. The chain combines TRBV29-1 with TRBJ2-3; TRBD1 agrees at 8 bases. Trimming cost V 6 bases and J 10 bases; bases outside gene matches: 12. Germline lookup yields CDR1 SQVTM and CDR2 ANQGSEA. The CDR3 length is 13 residues. CDR3 DNA: TGCAGCGTCATTTGGACAGGGAGTCTTGCGCAGTATTTT. Protein product: CSVIWTGSLAQYF.

The chain links TRBV4-1 to TRBJ2-7; D might be TRBD1 (5 bases). Germline CDR1 reads MGHRA; CDR2 reads YSYEKL. This CDR3 comprises 11 residues. Trimming took 4 bases from V and 7 from J, leaving 8 bases between them. The CDR3 loop reads CASSRRTEQYF. The CDR3 DNA follows: TGCGCCAGCAGCCGACGGACAGAGCAGTACTTC.

V is TRBV5-6 and J is TRBJ2-5, with 10 bases matching TRBD2. V lost 2 bases, J lost 2 bases, and 12 bases stayed unmatched. This CDR3 contains 18 residues. Germline CDR1 is SGHDT and CDR2 is YYEEEE. DNA of the CDR3: TGTGCCAGCAGCTTTCCGATAGCGGGGGGACCACAACAAGAGACCCAGTACTTC. This gives the protein CASSFPIAGGPQQETQYF.

V is TRBV19 and J is TRBJ1-1; the D is unclear. V was pared by 3 bases and J by 6 bases, with 17 bases between. The V gene's germline CDR1 is LNHDA and CDR2 SQIVND (reference sequence). The CDR3 has 15 residues. The CDR3 is CASSMSRNGGAEAFF. The CDR3 coding sequence is TGTGCCAGTAGTATGAGCCGAAATGGTGGTGCTGAAGCTTTCTTT.

The V gene is TRBV12-3 or TRBV12-4, the J gene TRBJ2-3; D possibly corresponds to TRBD2 (6 bases). The CDR3 is 14 residues long. The V and J ends lost 5 bases and 2 bases respectively, with 11 bases between them. CDR3: CASSGDSSTDTQYF. CDR3 nucleotide sequence: TGTGCCAGCAGTGGGGACTCCTCCACAGATACGCAGTATTTT.

This clonotype has a handful of counts. The rearrangement joins TRBV29-1 to TRBJ1-5; a weak D match, TRBD1 (6 bases). The length of the CDR3 is 15 residues. With 5 bases removed from V and 2 bases from J, the gap between germline ends came to 16 bases. CDR1 is SQVTM and CDR2 is ANQGSEA in the germline V gene. The CDR3 DNA follows: TGCAGCGTTATGGAGGGGGTAACTGGCAATCAGCCCCAGCATTTT. This codes for CSVMEGVTGNQPQHF.

The J gene is TRBJ2-1, the V gene TRBV4-2; TRBD1 or TRBD2 may be the D gene (6 bases each). Germline V lookup: CDR1 LGHNA, CDR2 YNFKEQ. V gave up 4 bases and J gave up 0 bases, with 16 bases separating them. The CDR3 runs to 17 residues. CDR3 sequence (DNA): TGTGCCAGCAGCCCGGGGGCCACAGGGCTCTCCTACAATGAGCAGTTCTTC. Protein sequence: CASSPGATGLSYNEQFF.

This clonotype was found a few times. A read error may account for a junction end that differs from germline. The rearrangement links TRBV5-6 to TRBJ1-5; D is unresolved. This CDR3 is built from 13 residues. CDR1 SGHDT and CDR2 YYEEEE come from the germline V gene. CDR3 loop: CASSSAFNQPQHF. CDR3 DNA sequence: TGCGCCAGCAGCTCGGCTTTCAATCAGCCCCAGCATTTT. The variable domain in full, with the rest retrieved from reference TRBV5-6 and TRBJ1-5, is DAGVTQSPTHLIKTRGQQVTLRCSPKSGHDTVSWYQQALGQGPQFIFQYYEEEERQRGNFPDRFSGHQFPNYSSELNVNALLLGDSALYLCASSSAFNQPQHFGDGTRLSIL.

This clonotype has ten or more counts. This chain connects TRBV6-6 to TRBJ2-1; tentatively, D is TRBD2 (5 bases). The CDR3 runs 18 residues. CDR1 is MNHNY and CDR2 is SVGAGI in the germline V gene (reference sequence). With 6 bases removed from V and 4 bases from J, the gap between germline ends came to 25 bases. CDR3 DNA sequence: TGTGCCAGCAGCCTCGAACCCCCCGGGGAGCCGGGATACAATGAGCAGTTCTTC. Protein: CASSLEPPGEPGYNEQFF.

The chain recombines TRBV7-8 with TRBJ2-7, with TRBD1 matching 7 bases. The CDR3 extends over 12 amino acids. Losses at the gene ends were 6 bases for V and 7 bases for J; bases not matched to a gene: 6. Germline loops: CDR1 SGHVS, CDR2 FQNEAQ. The CDR3 loop is CASSWTGGEQYV. As DNA, the CDR3 is TGTGCCAGCAGTTGGACAGGCGGGGAGCAGTACGTC.

This clonotype showed up just a few times. The rearrangement joins TRBV2 to TRBJ2-3; D is uncertain. Deletions cut 6 bases from V and 0 bases from J, with 7 bases between. The CDR3 is made up of 13 amino acids. The germline CDR1 and CDR2 sequences are SNHLY and FYNNEI. CDR3 DNA sequence: TGTGCCAGCAGAGAGATCAGCACAGATACGCAGTATTTT. Its translation: CASREISTDTQYF.

The rearrangement uses TRBV10-3 and TRBJ1-6; D is uncertain. CDR1 is ENHRY and CDR2 is SYGVKD in the germline V gene. The V gene lost 3 bases and the J gene lost 2 bases, with 14 bases spanning the gap. The CDR3 runs to 17 residues. The CDR3 here is CAISDLDVVAYNSPLHF. The CDR3 bases are TGTGCCATCAGTGACCTTGACGTTGTGGCCTATAATTCACCCCTCCACTTT.

This clonotype has ten or more counts. CDR3 in amino acids: CATSREGGISYEQYF. As DNA, the CDR3 is TGTGCCACCAGCAGAGAAGGGGGGATCTCCTACGAGCAGTACTTC. V usage is TRBV15 and J usage is TRBJ2-7; tentatively, D is TRBD1 or TRBD2 (6 bases each). Germline CDR1 is LNHNV and CDR2 is YYDKDF (reference sequence). Trimming took off 0 bases at V and 0 bases at J, with 9 bases between the two ends. The CDR3 consists of 15 residues.

This rearrangement joins TRBV10-3 to TRBJ2-7, with a weak D call TRBD1 (5 bases). V was clipped by 1 base and J by 0 bases, with 7 bases between them. The germline gives CDR1 ENHRY, CDR2 SYGVKD. The CDR3 contains 14 residues. The CDR3 loop reads CAISELQGSYEQYV. In DNA, the CDR3 is TGTGCCATCAGTGAGTTGCAGGGCTCCTACGAGCAGTACGTC.

This clonotype appeared a few times. This chain links TRBV7-9 with TRBJ2-1; D is unresolved. CDR1 and CDR2 from the germline V gene are SEHNR and FQNEAQ (reference sequence). V dropped 5 bases and J dropped 6 bases, with 11 bases sitting between them. The CDR3 covers 13 residues. The CDR3 is CASSLERANEQFF. CDR3 coding DNA: TGTGCCAGCAGCCTCGAACGGGCCAATGAGCAGTTCTTC.

This clonotype was detected only a few times. The rearrangement joins TRBV14 to TRBJ2-1, with D perhaps matching TRBD2 (6 bases). The CDR3 consists of 15 residues. V lost 3 bases to trimming and J lost 4 bases, with 13 bases between them. CDR1 is SGHDN, CDR2 FVKESK, per germline. CDR3 residues: CASSHTAGIYNEQFF. CDR3 DNA: TGTGCCAGCAGCCACACTGCGGGGATTTACAATGAGCAGTTCTTC.

The CDR3 loop is CASSDWGRGPETQYF. The CDR3 DNA sequence: TGTGCCAGCAGCGACTGGGGCAGGGGGCCCGAGACCCAGTACTTC. J is TRBJ2-5 and V is TRBV7-6; the match to TRBD1 covers 8 bases. Germline V gene lookup returns CDR1 SGHVS and CDR2 FNYEAQ. This CDR3 is built from 15 residues. Trimming removed 5 bases from V and 5 bases from J; junction bases left unmatched: 10.

This clonotype was seen many times. The chain joins TRBV29-1 to TRBJ2-3, with D possibly being TRBD2 (7 bases). V was clipped by 3 bases and J by 2 bases, with 15 bases between them. This CDR3 contains 15 residues. Per the germline V gene, CDR1 is SQVTM and CDR2 is ANQGSEA. The CDR3 protein is CSVEGGRGVTDTQYF. For the CDR3, the DNA is TGCAGCGTTGAGGGGGGGCGAGGGGTCACAGATACGCAGTATTTT.

This clonotype was recorded a few times. The chain recombines TRBV7-2 with TRBJ1-1; D is uncertain. CDR3 length: 11 amino acids. Germline loops: CDR1 SGHTA, CDR2 FQGNSA. V was shortened by 4 bases and J by 3 bases, with 3 bases between the two germline ends. The CDR3 protein is CASSWYTEAFF. The DNA for the CDR3 is TGTGCCAGCAGCTGGTACACTGAAGCTTTCTTT.

This clonotype was detected ten times or more. The chain is built from TRBV20-1 and TRBJ2-1, with 12 bases lining up with TRBD2. The V gene's germline CDR1 is DFQATT and CDR2 SNEGSKA (reference sequence). The CDR3 sequence is 15 residues long. Unmatched junction bases numbered 5, after V lost 0 bases and J lost 8 bases. The CDR3 loop is CSARDVRLAGDEQFF. The CDR3 coding sequence is TGCAGTGCTAGAGATGTTAGACTAGCGGGGGATGAGCAGTTCTTC.

The rearrangement links TRBV6-2 or TRBV6-3 to TRBJ2-7; 7 bases agree with TRBD1. The trim removed 0 bases at V and 3 bases at J, leaving 8 bases unmatched. Germline V CDR1 and CDR2: MNHEY, SVGEGT. CDR3 size: 16 residues. The CDR3 coding sequence is TGTGCCAGCAGTTACTCGACGGAGACAGGGCTCTACGAGCAGTACGTC. Translated, it gives CASSYSTETGLYEQYV.

This clonotype was observed a handful of times. The chain uses TRBV7-9 and TRBJ2-3; 10 bases are shared with TRBD2. V was clipped by 5 bases and J by 4 bases; unmatched bases: 9. CDR1 and CDR2 (germline): SEHNR, FQNEAQ (reference sequence). The CDR3 spans 16 residues. CDR3 coding DNA: TGTGCCAGCAGCGAAGTGACTAGCGGGCGGGCAGATACGCAGTATTTT. Its translation: CASSEVTSGRADTQYF.

The V call is TRBV4-1, the J call TRBJ2-3; D unclear. CDR1 and CDR2 (germline): MGHRA, YSYEKL. The CDR3 loop spans 17 amino acids. V gave up 3 bases and J gave up 0 bases, with 16 bases separating them. The DNA for the CDR3 is TGCGCCAGCAGCCAGGAATCGCTAGGATCTAGCACAGATACGCAGTATTTT. Its protein product is CASSQESLGSSTDTQYF.